Presented here are 12 T cell receptor beta chains from one specimen sequenced in a study of Graves' ophthalmopathy and Graves' hyperthyroidism. RNA transcripts provided the template for amplifying TCR beta CDR3 regions. The first-round RT-PCR employed HTBI primers together with the Qiagen OneStep RT-PCR kit. A multiplex PCR was then performed as the second round. TCRdb re-derived calls from the multiplex PCR reads in MiXCR, one entry per CDR3 protein. The sample lists hundreds of thousands of distinct CDR3 sequences; around 21% were seen once. Specimen: peripheral blood. Source of these receptors: a woman between 18 and 29 years old with stable Graves' hyperthyroidism.

This clonotype has only one observation. This chain connects TRBV12-3 or TRBV12-4 to TRBJ2-7; 10 bases are a match to TRBD1. This CDR3 comprises 14 residues. J lost 7 bases, V lost 0 bases, and 3 bases had no gene match. The chain's CDR3 is CASSLADRGREQYF. DNA for the CDR3: TGTGCCAGCAGTTTAGCCGACAGGGGGCGAGAGCAGTACTTC.

This clonotype was seen at least ten times. The CDR3 reads CSARGVLAGIYEQYF. The CDR3 bases are TGCAGTGCTAGAGGGGTTCTAGCGGGAATTTACGAGCAGTACTTC. The gene calls are TRBV20-1 and TRBJ2-7; 9 bases agree with TRBD2. Trimming removed 1 base from V and 4 bases from J; junction bases left unmatched: 8. Looked up from germline, CDR1 is DFQATT and CDR2 is SNEGSKA (reference sequence). The CDR3 is 15 residues long.

At least ten counts were recorded for this clonotype. J is TRBJ2-5 and V is TRBV14; the D call may be TRBD1 or TRBD2 (6 bases each). CDR3 length: 15 residues. Trimming took 1 base from V and 4 from J, leaving 13 bases between them. The V gene's germline CDR1 is SGHDN and CDR2 FVKESK. The CDR3 here is CASSQGGARRETQYF. CDR3 sequence (DNA): TGTGCCAGCAGCCAAGGGGGGGCCCGGAGAGAGACCCAGTACTTC.

The chain is built from TRBV14 and TRBJ1-2, with TRBD1 identical over 9 bases. This CDR3 has 16 amino acids. After removal of 0 bases from V and 0 bases from J, the junction contained 2 bases not matched to a gene. From germline, CDR1 is SGHDN and CDR2 FVKESK. In DNA, the CDR3 is TGTGCCAGCAGCCAAGACTGGACAGGGGCTAACTATGGCTACACCTTC. Translation: CASSQDWTGANYGYTF.

Ten or more counts support this clonotype. This chain joins TRBV7-8 and TRBJ1-5; D unclear. Trimming left V 5 bases short and J 0 bases short, with 11 bases between. The CDR3 is made up of 15 amino acids. CDR1 is SGHVS, CDR2 FQNEAQ, per germline. The CDR3 DNA reads TGTGCCAGCAGCCCGACGGAGTATAGCAATCAGCCCCAGCATTTT. It specifies CASSPTEYSNQPQHF.

Many counts were recorded for this clonotype. The chain employs TRBV28 and TRBJ1-1; no firm D call. The CDR3 sequence is 15 residues long. V dropped 5 bases and J dropped 1 base, with 14 bases sitting between them. In germline, CDR1 is MDHEN, CDR2 SYDVKM. CDR3 sequence reads: CASSRRPGENTEAFF. CDR3 nucleotides: TGTGCCAGCAGTCGACGACCTGGGGAGAACACTGAAGCTTTCTTT.

In this sample, this clonotype turned up a few times. The rearrangement links TRBV20-1 to TRBJ2-2; TRBD2 matches 8 bases. J lost 6 bases, V lost 0 bases, and 9 bases had no gene match. The CDR3 is 16 amino acids. Germline loops: CDR1 DFQATT, CDR2 SNEGSKA (reference sequence). The CDR3 sequence is CSARDPLAGPSGELFF. The CDR3 DNA sequence: TGCAGTGCTAGAGATCCGTTAGCGGGACCGTCCGGGGAGCTGTTTTTT.

The chain employs TRBV28 and TRBJ2-7; D ambiguous. With 5 bases removed from V and 2 bases from J, the gap between germline ends came to 13 bases. This CDR3 comprises 14 residues. Germline CDR1 MDHEN, CDR2 SYDVKM. Written as DNA, the CDR3 is TGTGCCAGCAGTGTAGTAGTTGGTACCTACGAGCAGTACTTC. Protein: CASSVVVGTYEQYF.

The table lists this clonotype with many counts. The rearrangement links TRBV7-3 to TRBJ1-1; D is uncertain. The germline CDR1 and CDR2 sequences are SGHTA and FQGTGA. CDR3 length: 13 amino acids. Trimming stripped 5 bases from V and 3 bases from J, with 10 bases between. CDR3 loop: CASSRNAHTEAFF. Written as DNA, the CDR3 is TGTGCCAGCAGCCGGAACGCCCACACTGAAGCTTTCTTT.

The rearrangement links TRBV6-2 or TRBV6-3 to TRBJ2-7; D tentatively fits TRBD1 or TRBD2 (7 bases each). Germline CDR1 is MNHEY and CDR2 is SVGEGT. This CDR3 is built from 15 residues. V lost 4 bases to trimming and J lost 2 bases, with 15 bases between them. The chain's CDR3 is CASSFAGDRAYEQYF. The CDR3 bases are TGTGCCAGCAGTTTTGCGGGGGACAGAGCCTACGAGCAGTACTTC.

This clonotype came up once. This rearrangement joins TRBV10-3 to TRBJ2-7; 11 nucleotides align to TRBD2. This CDR3 region has 13 residues. V gave up 6 bases and J gave up 3 bases; unmatched junction bases: 1. Germline V gives CDR1 ENHRY, CDR2 SYGVKD. The CDR3 region is CAISGTSGYEQYF. DNA for the CDR3: TGTGCCATCAGCGGGACTAGCGGCTACGAGCAGTACTTC.

The chain carries TRBV28 and TRBJ2-7; D gene uncertain. From germline, CDR1 is MDHEN and CDR2 SYDVKM. V was cut by 2 bases and J by 9 bases, with 14 bases left in between. The CDR3 contains 13 residues. The CDR3 loop reads CASSLVHPQVQYF. The CDR3 DNA reads as TGTGCCAGCAGTTTAGTACATCCCCAAGTGCAGTACTTC.